The 16 T cell receptor beta chains below come from one sample, sequenced in a study of regulatory and conventional T cells in RAG deficiency. The sorted regulatory T cells were CD4+, CD25-high and CD127-low, with genomic DNA sequenced. The protocol was immunoSEQ multiplex PCR, while the TCRdb copy is restricted to in-frame clones and leaves out a portion. The sample carries about 7,100 clones, around 90% recorded once. A further study also used this sample, focusing on regulatory T cells. That source reports: The primer mix had 52 TRBV and 13 TRBJ primers.

The sample consisted of CD127- CD25+ CD4+ Tregs sorted from blood. Every receptor here comes from a human donor in good health.

The CDR3 spells CALGVYGYTF. For the CDR3, the DNA is TGTGCCTTAGGGGTCTATGGCTACACCTTC. V usage is TRBV30 and J usage is TRBJ1-2; possible D gene TRBD1, 5 bases. The CDR3 runs to 10 residues. Germline V lookup: CDR1 GTSNPN, CDR2 SVGIG (reference sequence). Deletions cut 7 bases from V and 4 bases from J, with 7 bases between.

The V call is TRBV19, the J call TRBJ2-3; no clear D. CDR1 and CDR2 (germline): LNHDA, SQIVND (reference sequence). V lost 1 base and J 12 bases, leaving 17 bases between the germline ends. The CDR3 contains 14 residues. The CDR3 region is CASSIVHQGRPQYF. The CDR3 nucleotides read TGTGCCAGTAGTATAGTTCATCAAGGCAGGCCCCAGTATTTT.

The chain links TRBV27 to TRBJ1-1, with 7 bases aligning to TRBD1. CDR3 length equals 16 residues. J was trimmed by 0 bases and V by 5 bases; bases with no gene match: 9. Germline V gene sequence: CDR1 MNHEY, CDR2 SMNVEV (reference sequence). As DNA, the CDR3 is TGTGCCAGCAGTCGAATCGGGACAGCAATGAACACTGAAGCTTTCTTT. This translates into CASSRIGTAMNTEAFF.

J is TRBJ2-7 and V is TRBV27; 7 nucleotides match TRBD1. This CDR3 contains 14 residues. The V gene end was trimmed by 7 bases and the J gene end by 3 bases; junction bases not matched to a gene: 9. CDR1 is MNHEY and CDR2 is SMNVEV in the germline V gene (reference sequence). CDR3 region: CASTSDRVGYEQYF. The CDR3 region has the DNA TGTGCCAGCACCTCTGACAGGGTGGGCTACGAGCAGTACTTC.

The chain combines TRBV19 with TRBJ2-6, with TRBD1 matching over 10 bases. Germline CDR1 LNHDA, CDR2 SQIVND (reference sequence). With 3 bases clipped from V and 5 bases from J, the junction kept 4 bases outside the gene matches. The length of the CDR3 is 16 residues. The CDR3 DNA follows: TGTGCCAGTAGTATGGGACAGGGGCTACGGGCCAACGTCCTGACTTTC. This sequence encodes CASSMGQGLRANVLTF.

The table lists this clone with a count of one. The chain links TRBV7-3 to TRBJ2-1; 10 positions match TRBD1. The ends lost 5 bases at V and 3 bases at J; junction bases unmatched: 7. Per germline, CDR1 SGHTA and CDR2 FQGTGA. The CDR3 contains 16 residues. The CDR3 nucleotides read TGTGCCAGCAGCCCAGGACAGGGGGTGTACTACAATGAGCAGTTCTTC. Translating gives CASSPGQGVYYNEQFF.

V is TRBV28 and J is TRBJ2-1, with 8 bases that match TRBD2. V lost 6 bases and J lost 8; bases outside the gene matches: 12. This CDR3 is built from 15 residues. Looked up from germline, CDR1 is MDHEN and CDR2 is SYDVKM. The DNA for the CDR3 is TGTGCCAGCAGCAAGCGGGGGCCTCTGGTGGATGAGCAGTTCTTC. Translation gives CASSKRGPLVDEQFF.

The chain combines TRBV9 with TRBJ2-2; 9 bases agree with TRBD2. Germline trimming cut 3 bases from V and 1 base from J; bases unmatched to any gene: 1. The CDR3 consists of 15 residues. CDR1 and CDR2 from the germline V gene are SGDLS and YYNGEE. CDR3 in amino acids: CASSGSGGNTGELFF. The DNA of the CDR3 is TGTGCCAGCAGCGGTAGCGGGGGGAACACCGGGGAGCTGTTTTTT.

The rearrangement links TRBV5-6 to TRBJ1-3; no clear D gene. Trimming pared 1 base from V and 0 bases from J, leaving 11 bases between. The CDR3 is 16 amino acids. Germline V gives CDR1 SGHDT, CDR2 YYEEEE. CDR3 DNA sequence: TGTGCCAGCAGCTTGACAATTTCCTCCTCTGGAAACACCATATATTTT. It translates to CASSLTISSSGNTIYF.

The chain recombines TRBV4-1 with TRBJ2-7, with a possible D match to TRBD2 (6 bases). This CDR3 has 14 residues. Per germline, CDR1 MGHRA and CDR2 YSYEKL. V lost 4 bases, J lost 6 bases, and 16 bases lay in between. The CDR3 nucleotides read TGCGCCAGCAGCCTCGGGGGTCCCCAGGGCGAGCAGTACTTC. Translating it yields CASSLGGPQGEQYF.

The chain links TRBV7-9 to TRBJ1-5, with 9 positions matching TRBD1. The germline CDR1 and CDR2 sequences are SEHNR and FQNEAQ (reference sequence). V lost 5 bases, J lost 4 bases, and 6 bases stayed unmatched. This CDR3 has 15 amino acids. In DNA form, the CDR3 reads TGTGCCAGCAGCCACCAGACAGGGGGGAATCAGCCCCAGCATTTT. Its protein is CASSHQTGGNQPQHF.

The V call is TRBV6-5, the J call TRBJ2-2; possible D gene TRBD2, 6 bases. The length of the CDR3 is 13 residues. Germline CDR1 MNHEY, CDR2 SVGAGI. With 6 bases removed from V and 11 bases from J, the gap between germline ends came to 16 bases. The CDR3: CASRPGGPRELFF. In DNA, the CDR3 is TGTGCCAGCAGGCCCGGAGGGCCTCGAGAGCTGTTTTTT.

A word on this clone: Other DNA sequences of this sample code for an identical CDR3. The chain couples TRBV5-1 to TRBJ2-3, with 12 bases fitting TRBD2. The length of the CDR3 is 16 residues. The germline V gene has CDR1 SGHRS and CDR2 YFSETQ. With 0 bases clipped from V and 4 bases from J, the junction kept 3 bases outside the gene matches. This CDR3 reads CASSLGSSGGADTQYF. The CDR3, as DNA: TGCGCCAGCAGCTTGGGGTCTAGCGGGGGGGCAGATACGCAGTATTTT.

This clone showed up just once. This CDR3 is CASSGLRDSLNIQYF. In nucleotides, the CDR3 is TGTGCCAGCAGTGGCCTCCGGGACAGTTTAAACATTCAGTACTTC. The chain carries TRBV6-1 and TRBJ2-4; 7 bases are a match to TRBD1. Losses at the gene ends were 4 bases for V and 6 bases for J; bases not matched to a gene: 9. Germline V gene data show CDR1 as MNHNS and CDR2 as SASEGT. This CDR3 has 15 residues.

The V and J genes are TRBV19 and TRBJ1-1, with TRBD1 identical over 11 bases. Germline values: CDR1 LNHDA, CDR2 SQIVND (reference sequence). There are 15 residues in the CDR3. J gave up 4 bases and V 6 bases, and 7 bases lay outside the gene matches. The CDR3 nucleotides are TGTGCCAGTAGGGGGACAGGGGGTTGGAGCACTGAAGCTTTCTTT. Translation: CASRGTGGWSTEAFF. The full variable domain, completed using reference TRBV19 and TRBJ1-1, is DGGITQSPKYLFRKEGQNVTLSCEQNLNHDAMYWYRQDPGQGLRLIYYSQIVNDFQKGDIAEGYSVSREKKESFPLTVTSAQKNPTAFYLCASRGTGGWSTEAFFGQGTRLTVV.

J is TRBJ1-5 and V is TRBV2; 8 positions match TRBD1. With 6 bases clipped from V and 4 bases from J, the junction kept 5 bases outside the gene matches. CDR1 is SNHLY and CDR2 is FYNNEI in the germline V gene. The CDR3 consists of 14 residues. The CDR3 region has the DNA TGTGCCAGCAGCTGGGACAGGAAAAATCAGCCCCAGCATTTT. Translated, it gives CASSWDRKNQPQHF.